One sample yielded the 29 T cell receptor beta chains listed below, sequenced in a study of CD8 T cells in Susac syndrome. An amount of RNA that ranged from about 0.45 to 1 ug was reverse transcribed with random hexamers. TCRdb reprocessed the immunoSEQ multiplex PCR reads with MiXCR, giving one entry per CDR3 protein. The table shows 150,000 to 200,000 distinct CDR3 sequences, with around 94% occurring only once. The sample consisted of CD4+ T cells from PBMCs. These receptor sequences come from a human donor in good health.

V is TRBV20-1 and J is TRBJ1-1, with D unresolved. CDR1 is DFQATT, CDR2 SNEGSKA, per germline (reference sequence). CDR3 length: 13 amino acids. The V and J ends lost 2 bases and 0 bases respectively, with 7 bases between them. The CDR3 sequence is CSARNNMNTEAFF. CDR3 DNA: TGCAGTGCTAGAAATAACATGAACACTGAAGCTTTCTTT.

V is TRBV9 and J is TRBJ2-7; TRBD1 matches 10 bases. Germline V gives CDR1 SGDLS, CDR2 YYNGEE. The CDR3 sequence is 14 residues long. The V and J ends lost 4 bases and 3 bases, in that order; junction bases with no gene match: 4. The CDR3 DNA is TGTGCCAGCAGCAAAGGGACAGGGGACTACGAGCAGTACTTC. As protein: CASSKGTGDYEQYF.

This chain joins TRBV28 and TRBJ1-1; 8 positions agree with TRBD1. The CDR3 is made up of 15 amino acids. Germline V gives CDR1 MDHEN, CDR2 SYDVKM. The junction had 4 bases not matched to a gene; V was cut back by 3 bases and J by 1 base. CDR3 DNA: TGTGCCAGCAGTTTTGCCGGGACAGGGAACACTGAAGCTTTCTTT. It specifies CASSFAGTGNTEAFF.

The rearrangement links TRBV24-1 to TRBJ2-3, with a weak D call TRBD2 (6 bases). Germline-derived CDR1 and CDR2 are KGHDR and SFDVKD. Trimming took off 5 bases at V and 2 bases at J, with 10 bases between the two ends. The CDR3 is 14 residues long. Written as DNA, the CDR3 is TGTGCCACCAGTGTGGCGGGGACCACAGATACGCAGTATTTT. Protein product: CATSVAGTTDTQYF.

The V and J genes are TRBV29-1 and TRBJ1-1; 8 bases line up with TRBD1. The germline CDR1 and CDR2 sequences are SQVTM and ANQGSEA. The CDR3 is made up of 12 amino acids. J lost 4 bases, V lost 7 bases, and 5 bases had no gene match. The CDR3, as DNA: TGCAGCGCCGACAGGGGTTCCACTGAAGCTTTCTTT. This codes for CSADRGSTEAFF.

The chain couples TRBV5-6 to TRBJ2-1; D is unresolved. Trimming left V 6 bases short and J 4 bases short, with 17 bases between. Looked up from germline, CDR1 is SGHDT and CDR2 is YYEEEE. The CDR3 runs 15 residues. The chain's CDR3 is CASTLNPPEYNEQFF. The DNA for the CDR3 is TGTGCCAGCACGCTAAACCCCCCAGAGTACAATGAGCAGTTCTTC.

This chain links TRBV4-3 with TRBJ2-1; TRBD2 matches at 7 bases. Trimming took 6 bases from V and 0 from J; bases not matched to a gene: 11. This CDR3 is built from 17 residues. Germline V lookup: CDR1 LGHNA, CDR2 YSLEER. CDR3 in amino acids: CASSSKASGISYNEQFF. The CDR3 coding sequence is TGCGCCAGCAGTTCCAAGGCTAGCGGTATCTCCTACAATGAGCAGTTCTTC.

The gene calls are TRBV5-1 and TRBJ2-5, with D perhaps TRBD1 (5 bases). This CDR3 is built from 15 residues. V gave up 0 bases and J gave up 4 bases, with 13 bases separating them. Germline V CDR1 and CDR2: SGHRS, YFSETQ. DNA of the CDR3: TGCGCCAGCAGCTTGGGTGGGGCTATGGGAGAGACCCAGTACTTC. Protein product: CASSLGGAMGETQYF.

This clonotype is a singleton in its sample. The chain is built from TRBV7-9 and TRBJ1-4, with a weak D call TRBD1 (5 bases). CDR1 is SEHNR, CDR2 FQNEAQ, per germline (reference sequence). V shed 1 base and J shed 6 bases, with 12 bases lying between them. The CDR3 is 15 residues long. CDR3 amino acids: CASSLGGTADEKLFF. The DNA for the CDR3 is TGTGCCAGCAGCTTAGGTGGGACGGCAGATGAAAAACTGTTTTTT.

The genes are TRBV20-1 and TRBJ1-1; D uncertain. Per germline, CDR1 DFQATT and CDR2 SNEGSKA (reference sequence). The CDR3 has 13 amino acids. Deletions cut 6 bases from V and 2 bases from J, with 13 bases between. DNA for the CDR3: TGCAGTGCCCACGACGGGGTCAACACTGAAGCTTTCTTT. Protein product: CSAHDGVNTEAFF.

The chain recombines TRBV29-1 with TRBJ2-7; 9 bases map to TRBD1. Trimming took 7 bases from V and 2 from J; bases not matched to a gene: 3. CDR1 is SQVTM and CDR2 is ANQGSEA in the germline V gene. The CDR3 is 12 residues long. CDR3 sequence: CSGQGDTYEQYF. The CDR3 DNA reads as TGCAGCGGACAGGGGGACACCTACGAGCAGTACTTC.

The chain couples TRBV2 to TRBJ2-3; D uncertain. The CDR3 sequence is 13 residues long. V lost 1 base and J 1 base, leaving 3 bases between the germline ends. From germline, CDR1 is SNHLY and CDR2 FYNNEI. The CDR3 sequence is CASSEEGTDTQYF. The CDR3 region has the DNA TGTGCCAGCAGTGAAGAAGGCACAGATACGCAGTATTTT.

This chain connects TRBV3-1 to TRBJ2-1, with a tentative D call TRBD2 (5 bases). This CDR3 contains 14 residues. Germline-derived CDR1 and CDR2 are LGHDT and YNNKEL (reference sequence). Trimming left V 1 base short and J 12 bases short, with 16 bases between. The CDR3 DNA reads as TGTGCCAGCAGCCAAGGGAGGATCGGGGTGGGGCAGTTCTTC. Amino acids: CASSQGRIGVGQFF.

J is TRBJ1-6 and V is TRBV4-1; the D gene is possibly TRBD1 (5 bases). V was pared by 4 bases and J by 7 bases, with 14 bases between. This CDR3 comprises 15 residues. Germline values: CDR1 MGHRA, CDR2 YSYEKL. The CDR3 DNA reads TGCGCCAGCAGCCGGTTCCAGGGCTACAATTCACCCCTCCACTTT. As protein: CASSRFQGYNSPLHF.

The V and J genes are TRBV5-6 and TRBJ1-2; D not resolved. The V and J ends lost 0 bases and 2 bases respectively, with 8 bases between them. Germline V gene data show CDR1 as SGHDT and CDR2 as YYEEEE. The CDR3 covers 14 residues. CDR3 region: CASSLGTLNYGYTF. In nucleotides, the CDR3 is TGTGCCAGCAGCTTGGGGACGCTGAACTATGGCTACACCTTC.

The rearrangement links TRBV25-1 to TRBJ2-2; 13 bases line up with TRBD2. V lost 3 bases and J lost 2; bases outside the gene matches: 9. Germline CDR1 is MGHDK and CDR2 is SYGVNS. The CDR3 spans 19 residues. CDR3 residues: CASSDPGLAGRLNTGELFF. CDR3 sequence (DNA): TGTGCCAGCAGTGACCCGGGACTAGCGGGGCGGCTAAACACCGGGGAGCTGTTTTTT. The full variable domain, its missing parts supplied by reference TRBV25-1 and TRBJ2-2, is EADIYQTPRYLVIGTGKKITLECSQTMGHDKMYWYQQDPGMELHLIHYSYGVNSTEKGDLSSESTVSRIRTEHFPLTLESARPSHTSQYLCASSDPGLAGRLNTGELFFGEGSRLTVL.

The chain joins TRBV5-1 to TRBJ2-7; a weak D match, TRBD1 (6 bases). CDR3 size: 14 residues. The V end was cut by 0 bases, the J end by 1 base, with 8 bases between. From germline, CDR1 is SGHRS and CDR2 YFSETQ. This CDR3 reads CASSLGGQSYEQYF. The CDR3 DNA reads TGCGCCAGCAGCTTGGGGGGACAATCCTACGAGCAGTACTTC.

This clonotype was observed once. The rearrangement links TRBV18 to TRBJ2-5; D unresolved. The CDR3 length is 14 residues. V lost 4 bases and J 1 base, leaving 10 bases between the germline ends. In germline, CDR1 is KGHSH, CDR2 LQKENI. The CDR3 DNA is TGTGCCAGCTCACTTTCCAGAAGCCAAGAGACCCAGTACTTC. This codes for CASSLSRSQETQYF.

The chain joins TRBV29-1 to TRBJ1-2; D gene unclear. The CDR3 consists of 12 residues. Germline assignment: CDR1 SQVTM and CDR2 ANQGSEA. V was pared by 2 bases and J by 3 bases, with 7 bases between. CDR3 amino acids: CSVELSDYGYTF. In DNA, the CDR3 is TGCAGCGTTGAACTGTCGGACTATGGCTACACCTTC.

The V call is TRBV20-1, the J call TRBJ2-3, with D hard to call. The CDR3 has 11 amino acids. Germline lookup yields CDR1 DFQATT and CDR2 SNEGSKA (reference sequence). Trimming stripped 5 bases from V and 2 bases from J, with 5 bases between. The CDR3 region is CSAGYTDTQYF. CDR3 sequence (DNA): TGCAGTGCTGGCTACACAGATACGCAGTATTTT.

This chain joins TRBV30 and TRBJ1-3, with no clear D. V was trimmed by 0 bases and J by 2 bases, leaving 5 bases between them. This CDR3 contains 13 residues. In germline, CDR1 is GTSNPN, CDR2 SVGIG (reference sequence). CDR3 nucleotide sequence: TGTGCCTGGAGTGTAATCGCTGGAAACACCATATATTTT. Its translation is CAWSVIAGNTIYF. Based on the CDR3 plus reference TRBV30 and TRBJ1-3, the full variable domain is SQTIHQWPATLVQPVGSPLSLECTVEGTSNPNLYWYRQAAGRGLQLLFYSVGIGQISSEVPQNLSASRPQDRQFILSSKKLLLSDSGFYLCAWSVIAGNTIYFGEGSWLTVV.

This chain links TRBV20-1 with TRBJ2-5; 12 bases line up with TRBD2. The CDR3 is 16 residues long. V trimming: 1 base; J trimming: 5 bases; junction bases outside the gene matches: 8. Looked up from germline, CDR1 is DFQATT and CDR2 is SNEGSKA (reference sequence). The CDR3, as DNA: TGCAGTGCTAGAGGGCTAGCGGGGGGGCCGTGGGAGACCCAGTACTTC. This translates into CSARGLAGGPWETQYF.

CDR3 sequence (DNA): TGTGCCAGCAGCTCTCCGGGACAGGGGGCGGTTGGCTACACCTTC. Translated: CASSSPGQGAVGYTF. V and J are TRBV13 and TRBJ1-2; 12 nucleotides agree with TRBD1. The CDR3 is 15 amino acids. Germline lookup yields CDR1 PRHDT and CDR2 FYEKMQ (reference sequence). The V and J ends lost 4 bases and 7 bases, in that order; junction bases with no gene match: 7.

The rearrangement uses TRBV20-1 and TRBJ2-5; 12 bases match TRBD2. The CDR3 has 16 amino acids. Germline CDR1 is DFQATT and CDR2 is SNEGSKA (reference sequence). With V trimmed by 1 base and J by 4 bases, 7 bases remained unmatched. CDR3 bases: TGCAGTGCTAGAGTCCTAGCGGGGGGGCTTAGAGAGACCCAGTACTTC. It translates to CSARVLAGGLRETQYF.

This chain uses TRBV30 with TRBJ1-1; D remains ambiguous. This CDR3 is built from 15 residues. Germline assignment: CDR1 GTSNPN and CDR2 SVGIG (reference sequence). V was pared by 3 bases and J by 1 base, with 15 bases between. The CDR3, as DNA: TGTGCCTGGAGCCAACTGGGCGGAGGGAACACTGAAGCTTTCTTT. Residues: CAWSQLGGGNTEAFF.

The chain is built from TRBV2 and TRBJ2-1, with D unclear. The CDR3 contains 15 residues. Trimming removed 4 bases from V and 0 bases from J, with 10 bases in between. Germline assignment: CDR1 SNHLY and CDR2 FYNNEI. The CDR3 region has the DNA TGTGCCAGCAGTGGCACGGTGAGCTCCTACAATGAGCAGTTCTTC. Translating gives CASSGTVSSYNEQFF.

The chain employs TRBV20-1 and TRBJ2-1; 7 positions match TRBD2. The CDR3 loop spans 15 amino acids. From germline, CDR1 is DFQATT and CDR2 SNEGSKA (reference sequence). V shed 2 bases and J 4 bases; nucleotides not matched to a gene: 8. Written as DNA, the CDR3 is TGCAGTGCTAGACCGTCTAGCGGACCTTACAATGAGCAGTTCTTC. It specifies CSARPSSGPYNEQFF.

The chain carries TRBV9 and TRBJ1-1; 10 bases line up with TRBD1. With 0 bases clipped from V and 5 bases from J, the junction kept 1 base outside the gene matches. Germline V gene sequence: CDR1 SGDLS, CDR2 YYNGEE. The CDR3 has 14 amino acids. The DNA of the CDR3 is TGTGCCAGCAGCGTAGGACAGGGGGCGACTGAAGCTTTCTTT. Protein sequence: CASSVGQGATEAFF.

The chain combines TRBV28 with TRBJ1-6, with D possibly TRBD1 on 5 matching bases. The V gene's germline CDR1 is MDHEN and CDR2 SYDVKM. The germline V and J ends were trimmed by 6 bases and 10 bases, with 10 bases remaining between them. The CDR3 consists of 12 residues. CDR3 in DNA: TGTGCCAGCAGCAATAGGGGCTCACCCCTCCACTTT. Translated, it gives CASSNRGSPLHF.